This paragraph reports one T cell receptor beta chain. No antigen is known for it. No base quality values were provided; no much bigger clone lies one nucleotide off. The record originates from a study of blood T cell repertoires in COVID-19 (dated by TCRdb to 2018 to 2020). About the study as a whole: The collaborator samples originated in the United States, Italy and Spain and spanned the acute and convalescent phases of COVID-19. Where available, HLA class I and class II types were taken from metadata supplied by the sample provider and were not determined by assay-based typing. The prospective study material was composed of cDNA or gDNA derived from T cells, B-cell-depleted T cells, or PBMCs. Samples came from the ongoing ImmuneRACE study (first 160 participants) plus 1,254 subjects from 6 global collaborators. The sample metadata nearly always contained a de-identified subject ID, COVID-19 status, age in years and sex. The repertoires were released in a freely available public database intended as a resource for research on the immune response to SARS-CoV-2. Subjects who had been exposed to COVID-19, were actively infected with it, or had recovered from it provided the deeply sampled blood TCRbeta repertoires that made up the dataset. The paper's findings and limits, for the study overall: How much clinical and demographic metadata was included differed by source and by participant, and the metadata was provided uncurated.

The CDR3 measures 15 amino acids from cysteine to phenylalanine. The CDR3 DNA has 45 bases and is translated from base 1. The germline V gene specifies SGHRS as CDR1 and YFSETQ as CDR2. The V and J ends are trimmed by 4 bases and 1 base, leaving 14 bases between them. TCRbeta CDR3 regions were amplified from genomic DNA by means of the immunoSEQ Assay, a bias-controlled multiplex PCR. Turning to the authors' computational methods: The number of nucleated cells in each sample was estimated by amplification of reference gene primers within the assay. To quantify the absolute abundance of each unique TCRbeta CDR3 rearrangement, sequence reads were collapsed and filtered. For each sample, productive Simpson clonality was calculated as the square root of Simpson's diversity index over productive rearrangements. TCRdb stores this immuneACCESS table with in-frame sequences only. Part of the clones is absent; in the studies checked, under half of the shortfall reflects unresolved V genes, and no reason is known for the rest. V, J and clone size were drawn from that table, and D and trimming were deduced from the DNA. This sample holds about 240,000 clones; approximately 83% were observed only once. 2.5% to 3.5% of the sample is taken by the ten largest.

Enrolling through a virtual design, the prospective study's participants ranged in age from roughly 18 to 89 years and lived across 24 United States geographic areas. In the prospective study, participants were assigned to cohorts based on the clinical history participants reported in a screening survey and a study questionnaire. Each participant in the prospective study had whole blood, serum and a nasopharyngeal or oropharyngeal swab collected by mobile phlebotomists. Over a 2-month period, participants in the prospective study had the option of providing additional blood draws and questionnaires. Prospective study blood samples were shipped either frozen or at room temperature before DNA extraction.

Material: PBMCs or T cells enriched from blood (not recorded which). This receptor was identified in a woman between 35 and 50 years old with acute COVID-19. The chain employs TRBV5-1 and TRBJ1-1; the D gene cannot be resolved reliably. The CDR3 has the sequence CASSPGREQNTEAFF. The base sequence is TGCGCCAGCAGCCCCGGACGGGAACAGAACACTGAAGCTTTCTTT.